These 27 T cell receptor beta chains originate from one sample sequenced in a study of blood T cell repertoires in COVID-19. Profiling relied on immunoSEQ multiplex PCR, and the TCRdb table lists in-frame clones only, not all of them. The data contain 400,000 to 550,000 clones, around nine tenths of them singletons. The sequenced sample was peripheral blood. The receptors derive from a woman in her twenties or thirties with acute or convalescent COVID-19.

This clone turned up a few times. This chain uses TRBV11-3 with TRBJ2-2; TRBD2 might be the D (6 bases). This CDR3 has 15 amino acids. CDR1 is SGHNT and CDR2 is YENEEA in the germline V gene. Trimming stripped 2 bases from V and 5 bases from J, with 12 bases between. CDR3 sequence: CASSLTFGRTGELFF. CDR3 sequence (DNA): TGTGCCAGCAGCTTAACATTCGGGAGAACCGGGGAGCTGTTTTTT.

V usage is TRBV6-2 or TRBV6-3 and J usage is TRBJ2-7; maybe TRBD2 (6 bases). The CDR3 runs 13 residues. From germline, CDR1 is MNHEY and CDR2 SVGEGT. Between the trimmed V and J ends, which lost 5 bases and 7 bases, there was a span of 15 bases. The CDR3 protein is CASSPRLAGEQYF. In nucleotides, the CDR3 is TGTGCCAGCAGTCCGCGACTCGCGGGGGAGCAGTACTTC.

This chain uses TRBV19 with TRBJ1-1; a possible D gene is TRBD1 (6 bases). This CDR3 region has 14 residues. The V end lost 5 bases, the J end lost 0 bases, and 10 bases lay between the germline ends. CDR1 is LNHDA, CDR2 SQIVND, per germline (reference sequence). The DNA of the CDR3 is TGTGCCAGTAGTGCCGGGACAATGAACACTGAAGCTTTCTTT. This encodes CASSAGTMNTEAFF.

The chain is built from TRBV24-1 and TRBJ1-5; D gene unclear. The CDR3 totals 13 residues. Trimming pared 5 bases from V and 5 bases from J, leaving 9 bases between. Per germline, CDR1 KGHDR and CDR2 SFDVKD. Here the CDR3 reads CATSVAQDQPQHF. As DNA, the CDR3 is TGTGCCACCAGTGTGGCTCAGGATCAGCCCCAGCATTTT.

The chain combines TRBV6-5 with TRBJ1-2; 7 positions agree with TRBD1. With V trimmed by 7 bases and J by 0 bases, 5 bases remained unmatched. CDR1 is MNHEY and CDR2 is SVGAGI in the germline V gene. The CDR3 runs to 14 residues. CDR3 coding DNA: TGTGCCAGCAAACGGGACAGAGCTAACTATGGCTACACCTTC. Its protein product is CASKRDRANYGYTF.

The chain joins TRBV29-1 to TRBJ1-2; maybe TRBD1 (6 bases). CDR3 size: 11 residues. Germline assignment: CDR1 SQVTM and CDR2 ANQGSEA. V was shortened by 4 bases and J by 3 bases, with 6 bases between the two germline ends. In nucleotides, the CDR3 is TGCAGCGTTGGGACAGACTATGGCTACACCTTC. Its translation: CSVGTDYGYTF.

In nucleotides, the CDR3 is TGTGCCATCAGTGACCCCGGGGGGCCTTCAGATACGCAGTATTTT. Amino acid sequence: CAISDPGGPSDTQYF. The genes are TRBV10-3 and TRBJ2-3; a weak D match, TRBD2 (7 bases). Per germline, CDR1 ENHRY and CDR2 SYGVKD. V dropped 3 bases and J dropped 4 bases, with 14 bases sitting between them. This CDR3 spans 15 amino acids.

For the CDR3, the DNA is TGTGCCACCAGTGATGGGGACAGTAACTATGGCTACACCTTC. It translates to CATSDGDSNYGYTF. The V call is TRBV24-1, the J call TRBJ1-2; 7 positions agree with TRBD1. Germline loops: CDR1 KGHDR, CDR2 SFDVKD. CDR3 size: 14 residues. The trim removed 3 bases at V and 1 base at J, leaving 1 base unmatched.

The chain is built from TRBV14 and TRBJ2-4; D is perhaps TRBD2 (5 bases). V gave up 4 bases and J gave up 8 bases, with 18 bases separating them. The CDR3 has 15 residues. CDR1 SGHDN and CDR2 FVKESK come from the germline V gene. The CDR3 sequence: CASSPMEALGHIQYF. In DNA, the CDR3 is TGTGCCAGCAGCCCCATGGAGGCATTGGGTCACATTCAGTACTTC.

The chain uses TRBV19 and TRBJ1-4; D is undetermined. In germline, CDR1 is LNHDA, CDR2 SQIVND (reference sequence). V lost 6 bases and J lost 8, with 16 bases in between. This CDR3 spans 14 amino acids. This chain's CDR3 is CASSPRGSGEKLFF. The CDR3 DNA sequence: TGTGCCAGTAGCCCACGAGGATCGGGAGAAAAACTGTTTTTT.

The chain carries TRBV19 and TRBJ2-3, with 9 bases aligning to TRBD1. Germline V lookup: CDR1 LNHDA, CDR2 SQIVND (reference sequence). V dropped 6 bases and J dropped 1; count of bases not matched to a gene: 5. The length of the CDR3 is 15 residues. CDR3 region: CASSIRDRGTDTQYF. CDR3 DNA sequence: TGTGCCAGTAGCATCCGGGACAGGGGCACAGATACGCAGTATTTT.

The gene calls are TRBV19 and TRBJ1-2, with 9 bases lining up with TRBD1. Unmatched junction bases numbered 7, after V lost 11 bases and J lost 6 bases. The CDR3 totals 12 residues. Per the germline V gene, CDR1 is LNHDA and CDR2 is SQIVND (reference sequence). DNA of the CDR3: TGTGCCGGGGGGACAGGGCACGATGGCTACACCTTC. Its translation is CAGGTGHDGYTF.

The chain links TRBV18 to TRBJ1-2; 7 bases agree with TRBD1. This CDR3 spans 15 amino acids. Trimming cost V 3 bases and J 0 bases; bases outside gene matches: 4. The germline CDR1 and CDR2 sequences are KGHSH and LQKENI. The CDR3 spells CASSPGQAPNYGYTF. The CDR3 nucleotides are TGTGCCAGCTCACCCGGACAGGCCCCTAACTATGGCTACACCTTC.

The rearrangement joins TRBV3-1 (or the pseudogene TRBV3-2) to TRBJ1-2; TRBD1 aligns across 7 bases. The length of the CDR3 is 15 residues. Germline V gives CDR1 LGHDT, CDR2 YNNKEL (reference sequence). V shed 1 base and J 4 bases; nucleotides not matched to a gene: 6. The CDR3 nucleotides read TGTGCCAGCAGCCAAGTATCGGGACAGATCTATGGCTACACCTTC. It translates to CASSQVSGQIYGYTF.

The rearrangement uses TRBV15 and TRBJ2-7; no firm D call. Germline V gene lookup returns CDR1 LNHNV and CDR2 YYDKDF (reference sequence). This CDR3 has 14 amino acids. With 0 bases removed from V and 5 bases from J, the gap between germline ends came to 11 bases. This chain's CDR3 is CATSRDLIFHEQYF. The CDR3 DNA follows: TGTGCCACCAGCAGAGATCTAATTTTCCACGAGCAGTACTTC.

CDR3 protein: CASSSRTGSEQYF. The DNA of the CDR3 is TGTGCCAGCAGCTCCAGGACAGGGTCCGAGCAGTACTTC. The rearrangement joins TRBV28 to TRBJ2-7; 8 bases line up with TRBD1. V dropped 6 bases and J dropped 6; count of bases not matched to a gene: 7. This CDR3 spans 13 amino acids. CDR1 MDHEN and CDR2 SYDVKM come from the germline V gene.

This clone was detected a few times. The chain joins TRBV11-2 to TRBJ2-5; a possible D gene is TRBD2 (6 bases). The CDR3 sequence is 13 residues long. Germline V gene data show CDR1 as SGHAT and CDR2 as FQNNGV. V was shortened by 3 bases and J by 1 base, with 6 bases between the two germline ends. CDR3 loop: CASSFGSQETQYF. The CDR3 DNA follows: TGTGCCAGCAGCTTCGGGAGCCAAGAGACCCAGTACTTC.

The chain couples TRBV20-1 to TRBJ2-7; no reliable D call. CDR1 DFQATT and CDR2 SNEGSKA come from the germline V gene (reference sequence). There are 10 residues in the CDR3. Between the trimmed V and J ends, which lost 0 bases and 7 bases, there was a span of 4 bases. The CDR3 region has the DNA TGCAGTGCTAGAGAGGCAGAGCAGTACTTC. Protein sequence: CSAREAEQYF.

This CDR3 is CASSVGRGKAEQYF. The CDR3 region has the DNA TGTGCCAGCAGCGTAGGCAGGGGGAAGGCCGAGCAGTACTTC. The gene calls are TRBV9 and TRBJ2-7, with 7 bases fitting TRBD1. Germline CDR1 reads SGDLS; CDR2 reads YYNGEE. With 0 bases clipped from V and 6 bases from J, the junction kept 6 bases outside the gene matches. The CDR3 covers 14 residues.

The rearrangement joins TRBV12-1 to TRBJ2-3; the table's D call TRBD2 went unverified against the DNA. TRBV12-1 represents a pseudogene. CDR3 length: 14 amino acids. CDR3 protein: CASLRAGGTDTQYF. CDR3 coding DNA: TGTGCCAGCTTGAGAGCGGGGGGCACAGATACGCAGTATTTT.

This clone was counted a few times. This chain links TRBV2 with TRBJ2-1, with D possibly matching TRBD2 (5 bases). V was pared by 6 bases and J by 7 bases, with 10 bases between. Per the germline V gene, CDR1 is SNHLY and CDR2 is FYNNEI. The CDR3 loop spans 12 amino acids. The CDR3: CASSILVNEQFF. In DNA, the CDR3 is TGTGCCAGCAGCATACTAGTGAATGAGCAGTTCTTC.

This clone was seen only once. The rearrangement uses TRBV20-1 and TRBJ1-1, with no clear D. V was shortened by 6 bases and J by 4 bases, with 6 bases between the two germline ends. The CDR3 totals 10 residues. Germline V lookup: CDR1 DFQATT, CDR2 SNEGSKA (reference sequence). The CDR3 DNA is TGCAGTGCCCCTCGCACTGAAGCTTTCTTT. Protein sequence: CSAPRTEAFF.

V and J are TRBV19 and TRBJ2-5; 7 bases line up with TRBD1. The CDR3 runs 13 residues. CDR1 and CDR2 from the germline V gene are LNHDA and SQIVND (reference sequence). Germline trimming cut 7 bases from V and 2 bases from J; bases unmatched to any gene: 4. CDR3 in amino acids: CASTGTAQETQYF. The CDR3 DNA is TGTGCCAGTACCGGGACAGCTCAAGAGACCCAGTACTTC.

In nucleotides, the CDR3 is TGTGCCAGCAGGACCGGTAGTGCGGGGGCGACGGGCTACACCTTC. Amino acid sequence: CASRTGSAGATGYTF. The chain links TRBV6-5 to TRBJ1-2, with D possibly matching TRBD1 (6 bases). CDR3 length equals 15 residues. Germline CDR1 MNHEY, CDR2 SVGAGI. Trimming took 6 bases from V and 8 from J, leaving 22 bases between them.

The CDR3 sequence is CASRGGTGSRSPLHF. The CDR3 coding sequence is TGTGCCAGTAGGGGAGGGACAGGGTCTCGATCACCCCTCCACTTT. The chain employs TRBV19 and TRBJ1-6, with 9 bases that match TRBD1. Germline trimming cut 6 bases from V and 10 bases from J; bases unmatched to any gene: 10. Germline V gene sequence: CDR1 LNHDA, CDR2 SQIVND (reference sequence). This CDR3 has 15 amino acids.

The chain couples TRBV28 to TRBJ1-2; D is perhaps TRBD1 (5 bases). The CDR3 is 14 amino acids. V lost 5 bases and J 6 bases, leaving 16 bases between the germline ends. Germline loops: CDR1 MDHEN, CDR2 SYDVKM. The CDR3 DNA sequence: TGTGCCAGCAGTCCCCAGGGAGGAGTTCATGGCTACACCTTC. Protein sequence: CASSPQGGVHGYTF.

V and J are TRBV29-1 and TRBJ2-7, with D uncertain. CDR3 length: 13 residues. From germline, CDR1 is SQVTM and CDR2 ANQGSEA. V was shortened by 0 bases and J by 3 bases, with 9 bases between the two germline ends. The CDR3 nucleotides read TGCAGCGTTGAAGATGTACAAGACTACGAGCAGTACTTC. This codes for CSVEDVQDYEQYF.